This T cell receptor (beta chain) comes out of a study of CD8 T cells in Susac syndrome (dated by TCRdb to the late 2010s). As for the study more broadly: The study used repertoire sequencing to test whether antigen drove CD8+ T cell activation and differentiation in Susac syndrome. The clonality of the CD8+ T cell repertoire was compared across approximately 12 healthy donors, around 14 Susac syndrome patients and 15 multiple sclerosis patients.

From a lookup of the germline V gene (reference sequence), CDR1 and CDR2 are SEHNR and FQNEAQ. The germline ends are 16 bases apart after V is trimmed by 4 bases and J by 4 bases. Spanning cysteine to phenylalanine, the CDR3 consists of 15 amino acids. Only the CDR3 DNA is retained, 45 bases long and in frame from the first base. RNA was extracted using the RNeasy kit, and about 0.5 to 1 ug of the RNA was reverse transcribed with random hexamers. The immunoSEQ multiplex PCR assay, covering 54 Vbeta and 13 Jbeta segments, was used to amplify TCR beta CDR3 regions. To correct PCR amplification bias, a synthetic template baseline was used for both primer optimization and computational correction. From the authors' description of their analysis: Reads were annotated to V, D and J genes according to IMGT and were analyzed with immunoSEQ Analyzer, with only productive sequences retained. Clonality was computed as one minus Shannon entropy normalized by log2 of the number of productive unique sequences. Public and private clones were assessed among the 100 most prevalent clones of each patient and control. Clones were defined as Susac-specific if absent from the healthy and MS cohorts, from over a thousand published viral clones and from other ImmuneACCESS disease sequences. TCRdb trimmed the raw reads at Q25, called clones with MiXCR and kept productive beta chains. Merged by CDR3 protein, the rows form single entries marked with the most common genes and DNA. What appears here as the V and J calls and clone size reflects TCRdb's work, not the paper's. The sample profile shows approximately 120,000 distinct CDR3 sequences; 93% of them were found once. The top ten clones comprise less than 0.4% of the sample.

Peripheral blood CD8+ and CD4+ T cells from healthy donors, Susac syndrome patients and multiple sclerosis patients were profiled using high-throughput TCR beta sequencing. Multiple sclerosis controls were treatment-naive patients with stable or active relapsing-remitting disease fulfilling revised McDonald criteria. Bulk CD8+ and CD4+ T cells were purified by magnetic negative isolation, whereas CD8+ TEMRA cells were enriched by FACS. Blood was drawn into EDTA tubes, processed within 24 hours, and PBMCs were isolated by density gradient centrifugation. PBMCs intended for TCR sequencing were cryopreserved in liquid nitrogen and were subsequently thawed in a 37 degrees C water bath. The sorted or isolated CD4+, CD8+ and CD8+ TEMRA cells reached a purity of at least 90%. Summary of the overall study and its limitations: The study acknowledged that relatively few individuals were included in the TCR sequencing and HLA analysis.

Regarding this clonotype: The clone's antigen remains unknown. There are no base qualities to consult, and no much larger clone falls within one base.

The sample taken for sequencing was CD8+ T cells from PBMCs. This TCR derives from a human donor with multiple sclerosis. Rearrangement joined TRBV7-9 to TRBJ1-1, with a tentative D gene TRBD1 over 6 matching bases. The CDR3 region reads CASSWDGGASTEAFF. DNA sequence: TGTGCCAGCAGCTGGGATGGGGGGGCGTCCACTGAAGCTTTCTTT.